This T cell receptor beta chain was sequenced during a study of somatic mutations in cytotoxic T cells in rheumatoid arthritis. Findings of the study overall: A single CD8+ clone exceeded 20% of CD8+ cells in about an eighth of the 65 patients.

The repertoire was sequenced with immunoSEQ multiplex PCR; TCRdb's copy has only in-frame clones and lacks some. Of 18,000 or so clones in the sample, around 79% were seen once. Trimming pared 0 bases from V and 0 bases from J, leaving 13 bases between. This CDR3 spans 16 amino acids. Germline CDR1 and CDR2: SGHDT and YYEEEE. In regard to this clone: Its antigen is unidentified. Other DNA variants within this sample encode the same CDR3.

This sequence originates from a woman in her sixties or seventies in good health. V gene TRBV5-6 combines with J gene TRBJ2-7, with D possibly matching TRBD1 (6 bases). Sequenced input: CD8+ T cells sorted from blood. As DNA, the CDR3 is TGTGCCAGCAGCTTGGGGCCAGGGGCCGTCTCCTACGAGCAGTACTTC. This translates into CASSLGPGAVSYEQYF. The entire variable domain, with the rest obtained from reference TRBV5-6 and TRBJ2-7, is as follows: DAGVTQSPTHLIKTRGQQVTLRCSPKSGHDTVSWYQQALGQGPQFIFQYYEEEERQRGNFPDRFSGHQFPNYSSELNVNALLLGDSALYLCASSLGPGAVSYEQYFGPGTRLTVT.